Shown below are 27 T cell receptor beta chains from a single sample sequenced in a study of T cells in Graves' hyperthyroidism and ophthalmopathy. Researchers amplified the TCR beta CDR3 regions from RNA transcripts. A set of HTBI primers served as the primers for a first-round RT-PCR of the TCR CDR3. From the multiplex PCR reads, TCRdb called clonotypes with MiXCR, one entry per CDR3 protein. This table has roughly 800,000 distinct CDR3 sequences, around 38% appearing once. The sequenced sample consisted of blood. These receptors were taken from a man between 18 and 29 years old with Graves' hyperthyroidism.

This clonotype occurred many times. This chain links TRBV19 with TRBJ1-5, with 8 bases that match TRBD1. Looked up from germline, CDR1 is LNHDA and CDR2 is SQIVND (reference sequence). The V segment lost 3 bases and the J segment 4 bases; nucleotides outside the gene matches: 5. The CDR3 length is 15 residues. The CDR3 region has the DNA TGTGCCAGTAGTATGAGGACAGGGCGTAATCAGCCCCAGCATTTT. Protein: CASSMRTGRNQPQHF.

This chain links TRBV2 with TRBJ1-5; 7 nucleotides line up with TRBD1. Germline V CDR1 and CDR2: SNHLY, FYNNEI. With 6 bases clipped from V and 5 bases from J, the junction kept 4 bases outside the gene matches. The CDR3 length is 13 residues. The CDR3 reads CASRRGTDQPQHF. In nucleotides, the CDR3 is TGTGCCAGCAGGAGGGGGACAGATCAGCCCCAGCATTTT. Filled out from reference TRBV2 and TRBJ1-5, the complete variable domain reads EPEVTQTPSHQVTQMGQEVILRCVPISNHLYFYWYRQILGQKVEFLVSFYNNEISEKSEIFDDQFSVERPDGSNFTLKIRSTKLEDSAMYFCASRRGTDQPQHFGDGTRLSIL.

This clonotype was recorded at least ten times. The V call is TRBV12-3 or TRBV12-4, the J call TRBJ1-5; D not certain. Trimming removed 7 bases from V and 0 bases from J, with 10 bases in between. This CDR3 is built from 14 residues. The CDR3 sequence: CASTHDNSNQPQHF. The CDR3 nucleotides are TGTGCCAGCACACACGACAATAGCAATCAGCCCCAGCATTTT.

Only a few counts were recorded for this clonotype. The rearrangement joins TRBV20-1 to TRBJ2-7, with 8 nucleotides matching TRBD1. Germline-derived CDR1 and CDR2 are DFQATT and SNEGSKA (reference sequence). The CDR3 is made up of 13 amino acids. V was pared by 5 bases and J by 3 bases, with 6 bases of the junction left unmatched. DNA for the CDR3: TGCAGTGCTCCGACAGGGGAGAACTACGAGCAGTACTTC. Protein product: CSAPTGENYEQYF.

This clonotype was picked up many times. This sequence joins TRBV2 and TRBJ1-4; D gene unclear. Germline V CDR1 and CDR2: SNHLY, FYNNEI. V lost 3 bases to trimming and J lost 8 bases, with 10 bases between them. The CDR3 spans 13 residues. The CDR3 reads CASSEGVGEKLFF. The CDR3 DNA reads as TGTGCCAGCAGTGAGGGCGTGGGGGAAAAACTGTTTTTT.

This clonotype was detected only a few times. The rearrangement links TRBV14 to TRBJ2-5; 7 bases map to TRBD2. J gave up 9 bases and V 2 bases, and 9 bases lay outside the gene matches. CDR3 size: 14 residues. Germline CDR1 and CDR2: SGHDN and FVKESK. CDR3 sequence reads: CASSQPLRSGAQYF. DNA of the CDR3: TGTGCCAGCAGCCAACCCCTGAGGAGCGGGGCCCAGTACTTC.

Remarks on this clonotype: This could be a read error, since a much larger clone is one nucleotide away. This rearrangement joins TRBV7-2 to TRBJ1-1; no reliable D call. The CDR3 sequence is 12 residues long. In germline, CDR1 is SGHTA, CDR2 FQGNSA. CDR3 coding DNA: TGTGCCAGCACCCCCCGCCTTGGGGAGGCTCTCTTT. This gives the protein CASTPRLGEALF.

The gene calls are TRBV6-5 and TRBJ2-7, with 9 bases fitting TRBD2. Germline CDR1 reads MNHEY; CDR2 reads SVGAGI. V lost 0 bases, J lost 3 bases, and 6 bases stayed unmatched. CDR3 length equals 16 residues. The CDR3 region is CASSYSASGAFYEQYF. CDR3 coding DNA: TGTGCCAGCAGTTACTCTGCTAGCGGGGCTTTCTACGAGCAGTACTTC.

Concerning this clonotype itself: One base away lies a much larger clone, so this may be a sequencing read error. The chain links TRBV7-9 to TRBJ1-4; TRBD1 is a possible D gene (5 bases). CDR3 length: 14 residues. The germline CDR1 and CDR2 sequences are SEHNR and FQNEAQ (reference sequence). The CDR3 loop reads CASSPRDRREKLVF. For the CDR3, the DNA is TGTGCCAGCAGCCCCCGGGACCGACGGGAAAAACTGGTTTTT.

The chain combines TRBV6-5 with TRBJ1-1; D ambiguous. This CDR3 contains 11 residues. The germline V gene encodes CDR1 MNHEY and CDR2 SVGAGI. V shed 5 bases and J shed 11 bases, with 12 bases lying between them. CDR3 residues: CASSNRIGAFF. CDR3 nucleotides: TGTGCCAGCAGTAACCGGATCGGGGCTTTCTTT.

This clonotype was detected ten times or more. The chain couples TRBV4-1 to TRBJ1-1, with a tentative D call TRBD1 (5 bases). The CDR3 covers 12 residues. Trimming took off 0 bases at V and 8 bases at J, with 7 bases between the two ends. CDR1 and CDR2 (germline): MGHRA, YSYEKL. The CDR3 loop reads CASSQERTEAFF. The CDR3 DNA follows: TGCGCCAGCAGCCAAGAGAGGACAGAAGCTTTCTTT.

The gene calls are TRBV10-3 and TRBJ1-5; weak D call: TRBD1 (5 bases). The germline V gene encodes CDR1 ENHRY and CDR2 SYGVKD. The CDR3 contains 15 residues. Trimming cost V 0 bases and J 4 bases, with 10 bases left between them. The CDR3: CAISESFQGNQPQHF. CDR3 nucleotides: TGTGCCATCAGTGAGTCTTTTCAGGGAAATCAGCCCCAGCATTTT.

In the case of this clonotype: This sequence may be a read error, since a much larger clone differs from it by one base. J is TRBJ1-2 and V is TRBV10-3; D unresolved. Germline V lookup: CDR1 ENHRY, CDR2 SYGVKD. There are 14 residues in the CDR3. Trimming removed 3 bases at V and 4 bases at J, with 12 bases between. In DNA, the CDR3 is TGTGCCATCAGTGAAAGGACGGAGGTCTATGGCTACACCTTC. This codes for CAISERTEVYGYTF.

This clonotype appeared a few times. This chain connects TRBV11-2 to TRBJ1-2; possible D gene TRBD1, 5 bases. Germline loops: CDR1 SGHAT, CDR2 FQNNGV. The CDR3 totals 15 residues. Trimming removed 0 bases from V and 8 bases from J, with 16 bases in between. CDR3 region: CASSLEVGAAGGYTF. CDR3 nucleotides: TGTGCCAGCAGCTTAGAGGTTGGGGCCGCTGGGGGCTACACCTTC.

The V and J genes are TRBV20-1 and TRBJ1-1, with 7 bases identical to TRBD1. This CDR3 region has 13 residues. Germline V gene sequence: CDR1 DFQATT, CDR2 SNEGSKA (reference sequence). V shed 5 bases and J 12 bases; nucleotides not matched to a gene: 15. CDR3 amino acids: CSASDTGALGSFF. The CDR3 DNA reads as TGCAGTGCTTCCGATACAGGGGCCCTTGGGTCTTTCTTT.

There are many counts of this clonotype. This chain links TRBV7-2 with TRBJ1-6; weak D call: TRBD1 (6 bases). Germline CDR1 reads SGHTA; CDR2 reads FQGNSA. Trimming left V 5 bases short and J 9 bases short, with 17 bases between. The CDR3 consists of 15 residues. CDR3 DNA: TGTGCCAGCAGCCCACGAATGGGGGGCAGTTCACCCCTCCACTTT. Protein product: CASSPRMGGSSPLHF. The whole variable domain, filled in from reference TRBV7-2 and TRBJ1-6, reads GAGVSQSPSNKVTEKGKDVELRCDPISGHTALYWYRQSLGQGLEFLIYFQGNSAPDKSGLPSDRFSAERTGGSVSTLTIQRTQQEDSAVYLCASSPRMGGSSPLHFGNGTRLTVT.

The rearrangement links TRBV7-2 to TRBJ2-2, with a tentative D call TRBD2 (6 bases). The V gene lost 2 bases and the J gene lost 1 base, with 20 bases spanning the gap. The germline gives CDR1 SGHTA, CDR2 FQGNSA. This CDR3 contains 19 residues. The CDR3 coding sequence is TGTGCCAGCAGCTTAATTCGGCGGGGTAGCAATAGGAACACCGGGGAGCTGTTTTTT. It is translated as CASSLIRRGSNRNTGELFF.

The V call is TRBV5-6, the J call TRBJ1-5, with D tentatively TRBD1 (5 bases). V was pared by 3 bases and J by 1 base, with 14 bases between. The CDR3 contains 16 residues. Germline V gene sequence: CDR1 SGHDT, CDR2 YYEEEE. The CDR3: CASSSFGGLSNQPQHF. The DNA of the CDR3 is TGTGCCAGCAGCTCCTTCGGGGGACTGAGCAATCAGCCCCAGCATTTT.

This clonotype occurred a few times. J is TRBJ1-6 and V is TRBV2, with TRBD1 as a possible D gene (5 bases). From germline, CDR1 is SNHLY and CDR2 FYNNEI. The CDR3 contains 17 residues. V lost 6 bases, J lost 0 bases, and 15 bases lay in between. The CDR3 region is CASSLRGQSSYNSPLHF. The CDR3 region has the DNA TGTGCCAGCAGCCTCCGGGGCCAGAGCTCCTATAATTCACCCCTCCACTTT.

Turning to this clonotype: This sequence may be a read error, since a much larger clone differs from it by one base. The rearrangement uses TRBV9 and TRBJ1-1, with no clear D. CDR1 is SGDLS, CDR2 YYNGEE, per germline. Trimming cost V 5 bases and J 5 bases, with 13 bases left between them. The CDR3 is made up of 13 amino acids. The CDR3 region has the DNA TGTGCCAGCAGTGAATGGCGGGGTACTGAAGCTTTCTTT. Protein: CASSEWRGTEAFF.

This clonotype was observed at least ten times. The V call is TRBV29-1, the J call TRBJ1-1, with a weak D call TRBD1 (6 bases). CDR3 size: 14 residues. The germline V gene has CDR1 SQVTM and CDR2 ANQGSEA. Trimming took 7 bases from V and 4 from J, leaving 19 bases between them. The CDR3 DNA is TGCAGCGGCTACCTCCGGGACATGGGCACTGAAGCTTTCTTT. It translates to CSGYLRDMGTEAFF.

This clonotype was counted once. Relative to the germline gene, one junction end is altered; a read error may explain this. This chain connects TRBV10-3 to TRBJ2-7; 10 positions agree with TRBD2. CDR3 size: 16 residues. Germline V lookup: CDR1 ENHRY, CDR2 SYGVKD. Here the CDR3 reads CASSYSGTSASYEQYF. CDR3 nucleotides: TGTGCCAGCAGTTACTCGGGGACTAGCGCCTCCTACGAGCAGTACTTC.

The gene calls are TRBV10-3 and TRBJ1-4; D is perhaps TRBD1 (5 bases). The CDR3 is made up of 16 amino acids. V lost 4 bases and J 8 bases, leaving 20 bases between the germline ends. Germline V gene data show CDR1 as ENHRY and CDR2 as SYGVKD. CDR3 sequence: CAISGQGLEDWEKLFF. DNA of the CDR3: TGTGCCATCAGTGGTCAGGGACTAGAGGATTGGGAAAAACTGTTTTTT.

This clonotype appeared many times. The chain links TRBV19 to TRBJ1-5; 7 bases are shared with TRBD1. V lost 8 bases and J lost 2; bases outside the gene matches: 3. This CDR3 has 13 amino acids. The germline V gene has CDR1 LNHDA and CDR2 SQIVND (reference sequence). CDR3 protein: CASAGTGNQPQHF. The CDR3 DNA follows: TGTGCCAGTGCCGGGACAGGCAATCAGCCCCAGCATTTT.

This chain joins TRBV7-9 and TRBJ1-6; 8 nucleotides match TRBD1. This CDR3 contains 16 residues. Germline CDR1 SEHNR, CDR2 FQNEAQ (reference sequence). Trimming cost V 5 bases and J 16 bases; bases outside gene matches: 19. The CDR3: CASSRRLAGDRDRLHF. CDR3 nucleotide sequence: TGTGCCAGCAGCCGCCGACTAGCGGGAGACCGGGACAGGCTCCACTTT.

The CDR3 region is CASSITGIIGEQYF. The CDR3 coding sequence is TGTGCCAGCAGTATTACAGGGATCATAGGCGAGCAGTACTTC. The V gene is TRBV12-3 or TRBV12-4, the J gene TRBJ2-7; the D gene is possibly TRBD1 (6 bases). V lost 5 bases, J lost 6 bases, and 17 bases lay in between. The CDR3 covers 14 residues.

J is TRBJ2-4 and V is TRBV7-9; D unclear. The CDR3 sequence is 11 residues long. V lost 11 bases and J lost 8, with 13 bases in between. CDR1 is SEHNR and CDR2 is FQNEAQ in the germline V gene (reference sequence). The CDR3 bases are TGTGCCTTACAAGAGGCGGACATTCAGTACTTC. Its translation: CALQEADIQYF.